This T cell receptor (beta chain) was observed in a study of T cells in Graves' hyperthyroidism and ophthalmopathy. Authors of the study amplified TCR beta CDR3 regions from RNA transcripts. An initial round of RT-PCR targeting the TCR CDR3 relied on the HTBI primer set. TCRdb reprocessed the multiplex PCR reads via MiXCR and lists one record per CDR3 protein. The repertoire holds over 250,000 distinct CDR3 sequences, with less than 30% as singletons. Subjects aged 18 to 65 presented with newly diagnosed hyperthyroidism of less than 2 months' duration. Diagnosing involved the use of clinical symptoms, serum thyroxine and TRAb, thyroid ultrasound and orbital computed tomography. Source material: blood. The receptor's source is a man aged 40-49 years with Graves' hyperthyroidism that later progressed to Graves' ophthalmopathy.

This CDR3 is CASSTTGATYEQYF. In DNA, the CDR3 is TGTGCCAGCAGTACAACAGGGGCTACCTACGAGCAGTACTTC. This sequence joins TRBV6-1 and TRBJ2-7; TRBD1 agrees at 7 bases. Germline trimming cut 5 bases from V and 2 bases from J; bases unmatched to any gene: 6. The germline V gene encodes CDR1 MNHNS and CDR2 SASEGT. The CDR3 runs to 14 residues.